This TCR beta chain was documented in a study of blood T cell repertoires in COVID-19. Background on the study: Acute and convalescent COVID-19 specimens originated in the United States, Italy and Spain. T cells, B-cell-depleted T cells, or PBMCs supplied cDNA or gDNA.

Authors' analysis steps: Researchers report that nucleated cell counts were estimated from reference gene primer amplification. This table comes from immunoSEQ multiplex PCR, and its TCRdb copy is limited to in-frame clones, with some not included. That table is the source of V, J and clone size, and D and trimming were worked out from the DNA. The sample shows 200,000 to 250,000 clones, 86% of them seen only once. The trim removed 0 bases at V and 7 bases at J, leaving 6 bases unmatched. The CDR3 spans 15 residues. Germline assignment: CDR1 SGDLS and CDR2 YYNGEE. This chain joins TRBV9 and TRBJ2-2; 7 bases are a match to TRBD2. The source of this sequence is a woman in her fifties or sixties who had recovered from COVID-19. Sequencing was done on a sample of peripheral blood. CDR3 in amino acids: CASSVVAGEGGELFF. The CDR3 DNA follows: TGTGCCAGCAGCGTAGTGGCGGGGGAAGGCGGGGAGCTGTTTTTT. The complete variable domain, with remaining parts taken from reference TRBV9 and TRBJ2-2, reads DSGVTQTPKHLITATGQRVTLRCSPRSGDLSVYWYQQSLDQGLQFLIQYYNGEERAKGNILERFSAQQFPDLHSELNLSSLELGDSALYFCASSVVAGEGGELFFGEGSRLTVL.